The 3 T cell receptor beta chains below were found in one sample sequenced in a study of T cell responses to AZD1222 COVID-19 vaccine. The assay was immunoSEQ multiplex PCR, and TCRdb's table has in-frame clones only and misses some. The repertoire includes 100,000 to 120,000 clones, about 87% of them detected once, and 6.5% sits in the top ten. The source was peripheral blood, collected 28 days after the second AZD1222 dose. All receptors derive from an adult who received the AZD1222 COVID-19 vaccine.

This chain links TRBV7-2 with TRBJ1-6, with D perhaps TRBD1 (5 bases). The CDR3 has 16 amino acids. Looked up from germline, CDR1 is SGHTA and CDR2 is FQGNSA. Trimming shortened V by 1 base and J by 7 bases, and 14 bases separated the two germline ends. The CDR3 coding sequence is TGTGCCAGCAGCTTAGGTGCAGGGAGACAGAATTCACCCCTCCACTTT. It specifies CASSLGAGRQNSPLHF.

The chain uses TRBV6-4 and TRBJ1-4; the D is unclear. Germline V gene lookup returns CDR1 MRHNA and CDR2 SNTAGT. CDR3 size: 16 residues. Trimming shortened V by 0 bases and J by 0 bases, and 8 bases separated the two germline ends. DNA for the CDR3: TGTGCCAGCAGTGACTCGAGTTCCGCAACTAATGAAAAACTGTTTTTT. Translated, it gives CASSDSSSATNEKLFF.

The gene calls are TRBV19 and TRBJ2-5; D might be TRBD1 (5 bases). Germline V CDR1 and CDR2: LNHDA, SQIVND (reference sequence). V dropped 10 bases and J dropped 4 bases, with 16 bases sitting between them. CDR3 size: 13 residues. The CDR3 nucleotides are TGTGCCACCAGTAAGGCAGGGCGAGAGACCCAGTACTTC. Its translation: CATSKAGRETQYF.